This TCR beta chain was recorded in a study of identical twins. Germline V CDR1 and CDR2: DFQATT, SNEGSKA (reference sequence). There are 16 residues in the CDR3. Trimming at V came to 3 bases and at J to 0 bases, leaving 2 bases not matched to a gene. This clonotype was seen ten or more times. Template switching (which added a universal primer site) was used, and cDNA carried unique molecular identifiers. MiXCR, run by TCRdb on the 5' RACE reads, gives a single entry per CDR3 protein. The data show 550,000 to 700,000 distinct CDR3 sequences, around 20% seen once. This same sample was also part of a study on T cells expressing NK-cell markers. As reported in that work: The authors derived TCR beta repertoires from sorted CD3+CD56+NKG2C+, CD3+CD56+NKG2C- and CD3+CD56-NKG2C+ T cells. Sorting of alpha-beta TCR T cells alone was achieved in several experiments with an anti-gamma-delta TCR antibody. In a handful of donors, dominant clonotypes made up about 28.3-60.1% of CD3+CD56-NKG2C+ cells.

The sample comprised PBMCs. The rearrangement joins TRBV20-1 to TRBJ2-1; 13 bases line up with TRBD2. The TCR was taken from a woman aged 18-29 years in good health. The DNA for the CDR3 is TGCAGTGCTAGGGGACTAGCGGGGCGCTCCTACAATGAGCAGTTCTTC. It specifies CSARGLAGRSYNEQFF.